Following are 10 T cell receptor beta chains from one sample sequenced in a study of cytomegalovirus exposure and HLA in healthy donors. The PCR ran on 60 Vbeta and 13 Jbeta primers. Here immunoSEQ multiplex PCR was the method, and the copy in TCRdb shows in-frame clones only, minus some. The sample comprises about 200,000 clones, about four fifths of which are singletons, and over 1.5% rests with the top ten. The sequencing sample was made of PBMCs. The receptor source for this set is a girl between 10 and 17 years old in good health and CMV-seropositive.

In the case of this clone: At one of its ends the junction is not consistent with the germline gene, which may arise from a read error. In the same sample, other DNA sequences code for this CDR3. The chain uses TRBV7-2 and TRBJ1-1; no clear D gene. CDR3 length equals 14 residues. Germline-derived CDR1 and CDR2 are SGHTA and FQGNSA. The CDR3 spells CASSLALSNTEAFF. CDR3 DNA: TGTGCTAGCAGCTTAGCCTTATCGAACACTGAAGCTTTCTTT.

In this sample, this clone turned up a few times. The V gene is TRBV7-7, the J gene TRBJ2-1; 10 nucleotides agree with TRBD2. The CDR3 covers 15 residues. Unmatched junction bases numbered 5, after V lost 5 bases and J lost 4 bases. Looked up from germline, CDR1 is SSHAT and CDR2 is FNYEAQ (reference sequence). In DNA, the CDR3 is TGTGCCAGCAGCCCCCAGCGGGGGGGATACAATGAGCAGTTCTTC. Its translation: CASSPQRGGYNEQFF.

The rearrangement uses TRBV5-6 and TRBJ2-3; 9 bases map to TRBD2. Trimming cost V 4 bases and J 2 bases; bases outside gene matches: 8. This CDR3 is 16 amino acids long. CDR1 and CDR2 from the germline V gene are SGHDT and YYEEEE. CDR3 region: CASSGERGAITDTQYF. The CDR3 nucleotides read TGTGCCAGCAGCGGGGAGCGGGGGGCCATCACAGATACGCAGTATTTT.

A few counts support this clone. The chain recombines TRBV7-2 with TRBJ1-4; maybe TRBD1 (5 bases). The CDR3 has 13 amino acids. Looked up from germline, CDR1 is SGHTA and CDR2 is FQGNSA. V was trimmed by 5 bases and J by 8 bases, leaving 12 bases between them. The CDR3 sequence: CASSGQGHEKLFF. The DNA of the CDR3 is TGTGCCAGCAGCGGGCAGGGTCACGAAAAACTGTTTTTT. Looking up the rest from reference TRBV7-2 and TRBJ1-4 gives the full variable domain: GAGVSQSPSNKVTEKGKDVELRCDPISGHTALYWYRQSLGQGLEFLIYFQGNSAPDKSGLPSDRFSAERTGGSVSTLTIQRTQQEDSAVYLCASSGQGHEKLFFGSGTQLSVL.

This rearrangement joins TRBV10-2 to TRBJ2-1, with TRBD2 matching 10 bases. The germline gives CDR1 WSHSY, CDR2 SAAADI. Trimming took 7 bases from V and 2 from J; bases not matched to a gene: 2. The CDR3 sequence is 14 residues long. The CDR3 sequence is CASNLAGAYNEQFF. The CDR3 region has the DNA TGCGCCAGCAACCTAGCGGGGGCCTACAATGAGCAGTTCTTC.

In its sample, this clone was seen a few times. The chain has TRBV4-1 and TRBJ2-5; 7 bases fit TRBD2. The germline V gene encodes CDR1 MGHRA and CDR2 YSYEKL. The CDR3 extends over 14 amino acids. Trimming removed 5 bases from V and 5 bases from J; junction bases left unmatched: 8. CDR3 protein: CASSIWEGGETQYF. The DNA for the CDR3 is TGCGCCAGCAGCATTTGGGAGGGAGGGGAGACCCAGTACTTC.

This clone was seen more than once but under ten times. This chain connects TRBV27 to TRBJ1-6; no clear D. In germline, CDR1 is MNHEY, CDR2 SMNVEV (reference sequence). The CDR3 totals 15 residues. V dropped 5 bases and J dropped 13 bases, with 21 bases sitting between them. The CDR3 DNA follows: TGTGCCAGCAGTCCAACCACGCCCCCGCCCGGGCCCCTCCACTTT. Translation: CASSPTTPPPGPLHF.

Only a few counts were recorded for this clone. V usage is TRBV11-2 and J usage is TRBJ2-5; D ambiguous. The CDR3 covers 14 residues. Trimming shortened V by 1 base and J by 2 bases, and 8 bases separated the two germline ends. From germline, CDR1 is SGHAT and CDR2 FQNNGV. CDR3 bases: TGTGCCAGCAGCTTAGGCGGTAATCAAGAGACCCAGTACTTC. Translating it yields CASSLGGNQETQYF.

The chain employs TRBV5-6 and TRBJ2-3, with 7 nucleotides matching TRBD2. After removal of 3 bases from V and 6 bases from J, the junction contained 13 bases not matched to a gene. Looked up from germline, CDR1 is SGHDT and CDR2 is YYEEEE. CDR3 length: 16 residues. CDR3 in amino acids: CASSWATGAGGDTQYF. DNA of the CDR3: TGTGCCAGCAGCTGGGCTACGGGAGCCGGGGGGGATACGCAGTATTTT.

The genes are TRBV14 and TRBJ2-7, with 10 bases identical to TRBD1. V dropped 4 bases and J dropped 2; count of bases not matched to a gene: 5. The CDR3 is made up of 15 amino acids. CDR1 and CDR2 (germline): SGHDN, FVKESK. The CDR3 is CASSPRQGAAYEQYF. The CDR3 DNA follows: TGTGCCAGCAGCCCCAGACAGGGGGCAGCCTACGAGCAGTACTTC.